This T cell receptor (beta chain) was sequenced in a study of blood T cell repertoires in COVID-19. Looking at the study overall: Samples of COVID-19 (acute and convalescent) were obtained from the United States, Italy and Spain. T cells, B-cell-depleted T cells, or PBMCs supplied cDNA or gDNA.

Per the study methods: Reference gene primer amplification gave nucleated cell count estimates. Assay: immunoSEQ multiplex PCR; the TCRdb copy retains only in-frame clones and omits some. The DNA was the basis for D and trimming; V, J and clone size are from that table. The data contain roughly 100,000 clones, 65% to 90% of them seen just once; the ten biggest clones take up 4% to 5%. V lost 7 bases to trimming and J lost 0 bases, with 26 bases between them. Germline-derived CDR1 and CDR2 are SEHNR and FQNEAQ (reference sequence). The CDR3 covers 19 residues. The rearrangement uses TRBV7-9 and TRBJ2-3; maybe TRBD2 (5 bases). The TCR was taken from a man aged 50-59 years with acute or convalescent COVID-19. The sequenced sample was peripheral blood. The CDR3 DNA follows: TGTGCCAGCATCAAAGGCCAGCGGCGCCTTAGCCCTAGCACAGATACGCAGTATTTT. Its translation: CASIKGQRRLSPSTDTQYF.